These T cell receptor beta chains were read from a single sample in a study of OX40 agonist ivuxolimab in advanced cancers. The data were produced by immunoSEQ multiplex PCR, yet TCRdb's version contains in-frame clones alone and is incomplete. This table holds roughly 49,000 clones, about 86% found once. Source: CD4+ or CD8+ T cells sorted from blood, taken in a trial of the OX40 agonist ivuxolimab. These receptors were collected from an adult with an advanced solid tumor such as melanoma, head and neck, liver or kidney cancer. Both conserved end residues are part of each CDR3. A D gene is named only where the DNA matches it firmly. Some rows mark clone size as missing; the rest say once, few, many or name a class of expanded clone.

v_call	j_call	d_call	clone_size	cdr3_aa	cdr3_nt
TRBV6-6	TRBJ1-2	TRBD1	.	CASSPRTGDNYGYTF	TGTGCCAGCAGTCCACGGACAGGGGACAACTATGGCTACACCTTC
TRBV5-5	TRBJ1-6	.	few	CASSLEALGSPLHF	TGTGCCAGCAGCTTGGAAGCGCTGGGTTCACCCCTCCACTTT
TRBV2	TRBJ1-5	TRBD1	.	CASSEGERDRESWELNQPQHF	TGTGCCAGCAGTGAAGGGGAGAGGGACAGGGAAAGTTGGGAACTCAATCAGCCCCAGCATTTT
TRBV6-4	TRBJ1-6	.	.	CASSARDINSPLHF	TGTGCCAGCAGTGCCAGGGACATTAATTCACCCCTCCACTTT
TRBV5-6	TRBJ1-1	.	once	CASSLRQIGGTEAFF	TGTGCCAGCAGCCTCCGACAGATAGGCGGCACTGAAGCTTTCTTT
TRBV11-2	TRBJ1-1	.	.	CASMGDGVNTEAFF	TGTGCCAGTATGGGGGACGGAGTGAACACTGAAGCTTTCTTT
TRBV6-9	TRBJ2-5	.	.	CAIQGGGLETQYF	TGTGCCATCCAGGGGGGTGGACTCGAGACCCAGTACTTC
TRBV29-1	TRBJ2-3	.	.	CSVGGVDTQYF	TGCAGCGTAGGGGGGGTAGATACGCAGTATTTT
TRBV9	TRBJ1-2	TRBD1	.	CASSSRQGGYSYGYTF	TGTGCCAGCAGCTCACGACAGGGAGGGTATAGCTATGGCTACACCTTC
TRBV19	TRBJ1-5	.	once	CASSISGGSNQPQHF	TGTGCCAGTAGTATTTCCGGGGGTAGCAATCAGCCCCAGCATTTT
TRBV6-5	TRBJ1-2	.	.	CASSSNNNYGYTF	TGTGCCAGCAGTTCAAATAATAACTATGGCTACACCTTC
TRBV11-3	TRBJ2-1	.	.	CASSLDGGNNEQFF	TGTGCCAGCAGCTTAGATGGAGGCAACAATGAGCAGTTCTTC
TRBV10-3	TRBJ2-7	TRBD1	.	CAISWTGGNEQYF	TGTGCCATCAGCTGGACAGGTGGAAACGAGCAGTACTTC
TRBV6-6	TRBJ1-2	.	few	CAGGTGGGYGYTF	TGTGCCGGCGGGACTGGGGGGGGCTATGGCTACACCTTC
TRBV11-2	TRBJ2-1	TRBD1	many	CASSRDRVTNEQFF	TGTGCCAGCAGCCGGGACAGGGTAACCAATGAGCAGTTCTTC
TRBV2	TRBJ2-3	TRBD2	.	CASRRQGAGGTPRTDTQYF	TGTGCCAGCAGGCGTCAAGGAGCGGGGGGGACCCCTCGCACAGATACGCAGTATTTT
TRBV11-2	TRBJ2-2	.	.	CASSRFTGGRTGELFF	TGTGCCAGCAGCCGGTTCACGGGGGGCCGCACCGGGGAGCTGTTTTTT
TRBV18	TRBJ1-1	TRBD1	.	CASSEQGLKNTEAFF	TGTGCCAGCTCGGAACAGGGGCTGAAGAACACTGAAGCTTTCTTT
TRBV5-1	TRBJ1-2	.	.	CASSLDGSGPIYGYTF	TGCGCCAGCAGCTTGGATGGTTCGGGCCCGATCTATGGCTACACCTTC
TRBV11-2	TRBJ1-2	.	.	CASSLAEGVYGYTF	TGTGCCAGCAGCTTAGCTGAGGGGGTATATGGCTACACCTTC
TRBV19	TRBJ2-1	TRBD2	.	CASSMGGDLREQFF	TGTGCCAGTAGTATGGGAGGGGACCTAAGGGAGCAGTTCTTC
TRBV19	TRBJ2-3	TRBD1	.	CASRRGGQGGSDTQYF	TGTGCCAGTAGACGAGGGGGACAGGGCGGTTCGGATACGCAGTATTTT
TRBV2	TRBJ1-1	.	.	CASMWQVGMNTEAFF	TGTGCCAGCATGTGGCAGGTCGGCATGAACACTGAAGCTTTCTTT
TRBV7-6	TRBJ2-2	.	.	CASRDPGPGELFF	TGTGCCAGCAGGGACCCGGGGCCCGGGGAGCTGTTTTTT
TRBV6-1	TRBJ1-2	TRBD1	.	CASRQGADGYTF	TGTGCCAGCAGGCAGGGGGCGGATGGCTACACCTTC
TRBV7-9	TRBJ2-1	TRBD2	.	CASTPRRGDWGEQFF	TGTGCCAGCACCCCGCGGCGGGGGGACTGGGGTGAGCAGTTCTTC
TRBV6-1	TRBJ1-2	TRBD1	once	CASSEAYRGWYGYTF	TGTGCCAGCAGTGAAGCCTACAGGGGTTGGTATGGCTACACCTTC
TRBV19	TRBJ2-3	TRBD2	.	CASSREGYPSTDTQYF	TGTGCCAGTAGTAGGGAGGGGTACCCTAGCACAGATACGCAGTATTTT
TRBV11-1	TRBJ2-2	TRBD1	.	CASSTRTGPNTGELFF	TGTGCCAGCAGCACCCGGACAGGTCCGAACACCGGGGAGCTGTTTTTT
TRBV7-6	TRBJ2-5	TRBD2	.	CASSLASAGGQETQYF	TGTGCCAGCAGCTTAGCGTCAGCGGGGGGCCAAGAGACCCAGTACTTC
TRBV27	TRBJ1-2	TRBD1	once	CASSLSTGGNYGYTF	TGTGCCAGCAGTTTGTCAACAGGGGGCAACTATGGCTACACCTTC
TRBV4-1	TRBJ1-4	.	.	CASSQVLRGTNEKLFF	TGCGCCAGCAGCCAAGTCTTGAGGGGGACTAATGAAAAACTGTTTTTT
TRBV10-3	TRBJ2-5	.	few	CATQGFQETQYF	TGTGCCACCCAGGGGTTCCAAGAGACCCAGTACTTC
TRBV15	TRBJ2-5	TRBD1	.	CATSRGPRTGGRETQYF	TGTGCCACCAGCAGAGGTCCCCGGACAGGGGGTAGGGAGACCCAGTACTTC
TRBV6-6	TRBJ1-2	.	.	CASSPGVYGYTF	TGTGCCAGCAGCCCCGGGGTATATGGCTACACCTTC
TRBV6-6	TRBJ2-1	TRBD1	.	CASSYFGQGTYNEQFF	TGTGCCAGCAGTTATTTTGGACAGGGTACCTACAATGAGCAGTTCTTC
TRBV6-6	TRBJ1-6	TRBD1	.	CASRRGQGDGNSPLHF	TGTGCCAGCAGAAGAGGACAGGGGGATGGTAATTCACCCCTCCACTTT
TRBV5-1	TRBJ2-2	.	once	CASSWDGNTGELFF	TGCGCCAGCAGCTGGGACGGGAACACCGGGGAGCTGTTTTTT
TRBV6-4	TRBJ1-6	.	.	CASSEGFNSPLHF	TGTGCCAGCAGTGAGGGGTTTAATTCACCCCTCCACTTT
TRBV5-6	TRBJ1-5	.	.	CASSTLLSGNQPQHF	TGTGCCAGCAGCACCCTTCTTTCGGGCAATCAGCCCCAGCATTTT
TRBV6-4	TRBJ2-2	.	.	CASTPCIGPTNTGELFF	TGTGCCAGCACCCCATGCATAGGCCCTACAAACACCGGGGAGCTGTTTTTT